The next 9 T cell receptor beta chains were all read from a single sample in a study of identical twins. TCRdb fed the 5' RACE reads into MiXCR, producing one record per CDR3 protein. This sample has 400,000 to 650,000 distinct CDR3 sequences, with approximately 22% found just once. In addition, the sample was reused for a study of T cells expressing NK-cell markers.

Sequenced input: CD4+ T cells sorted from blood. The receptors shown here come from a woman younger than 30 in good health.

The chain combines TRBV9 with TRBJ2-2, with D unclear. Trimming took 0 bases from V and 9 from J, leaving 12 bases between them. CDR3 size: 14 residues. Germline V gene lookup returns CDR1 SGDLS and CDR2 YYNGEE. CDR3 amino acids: CASSVATGVRELFF. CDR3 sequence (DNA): TGTGCCAGCAGCGTAGCTACTGGAGTGCGGGAGCTGTTTTTT.

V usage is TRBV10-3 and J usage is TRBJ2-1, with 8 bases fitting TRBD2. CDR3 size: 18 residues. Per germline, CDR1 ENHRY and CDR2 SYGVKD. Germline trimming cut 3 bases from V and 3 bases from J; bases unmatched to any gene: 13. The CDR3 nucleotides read TGTGCCATCAGTGATGTAGTGGGTCTAGCGGGCGACTACAATGAGCAGTTCTTC. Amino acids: CAISDVVGLAGDYNEQFF.

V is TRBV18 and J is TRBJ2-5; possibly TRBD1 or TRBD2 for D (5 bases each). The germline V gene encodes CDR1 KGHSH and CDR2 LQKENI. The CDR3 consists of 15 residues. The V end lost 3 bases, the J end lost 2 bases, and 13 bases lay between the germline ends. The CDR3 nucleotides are TGTGCCAGCTCACCCCCCGGGGCGGAGCAAGAGACCCAGTACTTC. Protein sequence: CASSPPGAEQETQYF.

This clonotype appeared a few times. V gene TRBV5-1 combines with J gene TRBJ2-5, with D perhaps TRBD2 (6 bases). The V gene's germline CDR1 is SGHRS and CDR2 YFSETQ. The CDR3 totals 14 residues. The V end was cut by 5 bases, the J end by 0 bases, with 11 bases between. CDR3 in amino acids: CASRRDWNQETQYF. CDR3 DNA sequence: TGCGCCAGCAGGCGGGACTGGAACCAAGAGACCCAGTACTTC.

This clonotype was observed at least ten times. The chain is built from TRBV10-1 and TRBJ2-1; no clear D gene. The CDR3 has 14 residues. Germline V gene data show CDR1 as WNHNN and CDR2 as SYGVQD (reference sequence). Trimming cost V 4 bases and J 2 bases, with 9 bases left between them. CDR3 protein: CASSARVPYNEQFF. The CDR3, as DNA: TGCGCCAGCAGTGCCCGAGTACCCTACAATGAGCAGTTCTTC.

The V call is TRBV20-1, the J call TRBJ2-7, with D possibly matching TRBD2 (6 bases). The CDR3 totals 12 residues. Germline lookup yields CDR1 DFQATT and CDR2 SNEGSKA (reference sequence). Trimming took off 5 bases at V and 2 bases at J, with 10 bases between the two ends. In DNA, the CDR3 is TGCAGTGCTCGGAGGGCTCCCTACGAGCAGTACTTC. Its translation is CSARRAPYEQYF.

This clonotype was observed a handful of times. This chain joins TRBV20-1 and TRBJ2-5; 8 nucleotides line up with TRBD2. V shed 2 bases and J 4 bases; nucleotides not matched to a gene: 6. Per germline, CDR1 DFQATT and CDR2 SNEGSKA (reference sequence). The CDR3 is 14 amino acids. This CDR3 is CSARKRSGRETQYF. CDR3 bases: TGCAGTGCTAGAAAGCGGAGCGGGAGAGAGACCCAGTACTTC.

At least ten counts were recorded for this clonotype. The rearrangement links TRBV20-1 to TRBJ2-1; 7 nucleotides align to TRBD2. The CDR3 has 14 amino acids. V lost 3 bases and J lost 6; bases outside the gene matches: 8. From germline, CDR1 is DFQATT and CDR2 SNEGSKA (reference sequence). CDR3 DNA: TGCAGTGCTAGCGCCAGCGGGAACTCCAATGAGCAGTTCTTC. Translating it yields CSASASGNSNEQFF.

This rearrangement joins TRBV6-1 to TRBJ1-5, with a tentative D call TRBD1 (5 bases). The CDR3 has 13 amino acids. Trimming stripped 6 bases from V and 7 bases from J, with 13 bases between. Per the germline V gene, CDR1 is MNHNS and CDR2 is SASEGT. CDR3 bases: TGTGCCAGCAGGGGGCATGGTGGACAGCCCCAGCATTTT. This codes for CASRGHGGQPQHF.